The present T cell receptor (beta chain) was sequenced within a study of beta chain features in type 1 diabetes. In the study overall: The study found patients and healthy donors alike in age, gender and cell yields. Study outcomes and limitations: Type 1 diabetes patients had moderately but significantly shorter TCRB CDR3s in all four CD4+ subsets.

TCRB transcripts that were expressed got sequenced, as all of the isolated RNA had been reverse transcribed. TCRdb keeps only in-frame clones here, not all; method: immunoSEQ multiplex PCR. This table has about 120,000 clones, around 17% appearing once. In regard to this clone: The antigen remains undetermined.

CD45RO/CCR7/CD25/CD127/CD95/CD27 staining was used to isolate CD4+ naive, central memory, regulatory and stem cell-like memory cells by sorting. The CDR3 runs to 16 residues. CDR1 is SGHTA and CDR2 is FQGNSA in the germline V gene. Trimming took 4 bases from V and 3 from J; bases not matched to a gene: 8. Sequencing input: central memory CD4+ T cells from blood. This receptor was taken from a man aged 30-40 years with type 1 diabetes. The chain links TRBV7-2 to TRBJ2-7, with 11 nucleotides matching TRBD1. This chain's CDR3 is CASSSRTGGFIYEQYF. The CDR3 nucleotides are TGTGCCAGCAGCTCCCGGACAGGGGGCTTCATCTACGAGCAGTACTTC.